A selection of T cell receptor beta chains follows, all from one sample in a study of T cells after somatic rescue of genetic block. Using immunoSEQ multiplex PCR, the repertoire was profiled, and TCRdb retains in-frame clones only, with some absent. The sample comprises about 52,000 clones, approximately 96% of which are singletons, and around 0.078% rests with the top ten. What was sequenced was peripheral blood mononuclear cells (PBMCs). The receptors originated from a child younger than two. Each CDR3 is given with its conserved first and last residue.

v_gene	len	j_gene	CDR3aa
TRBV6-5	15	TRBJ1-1	CASKPSGEVNTEAFF
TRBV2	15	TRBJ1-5	CASSRTGGSNQPQHF
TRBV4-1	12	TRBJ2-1	CASSQDGWEQFF
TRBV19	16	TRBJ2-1	CASSMGEGLLYNEQFF
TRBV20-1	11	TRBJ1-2	CSARDSYGYTF
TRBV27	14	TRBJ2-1	CASSLSLVYNEQFF
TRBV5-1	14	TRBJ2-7	CASSLGTGAYEQYF
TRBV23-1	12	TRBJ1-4	CASSLEGDRTYF
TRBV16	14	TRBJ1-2	CASSQSVTAYGYTF
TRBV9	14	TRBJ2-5	CASSAEGPEETQYF
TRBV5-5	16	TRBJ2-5	CASSPRGLAGQETQYF
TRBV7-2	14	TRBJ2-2	CASRLRRSSGELFF
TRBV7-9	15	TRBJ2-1	CASSLAGGPYNEQFF
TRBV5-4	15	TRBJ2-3	CASSLATSVGDTQYF
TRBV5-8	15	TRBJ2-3	CASSLRLAGGDTQYF
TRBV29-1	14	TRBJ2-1	CSVGGRGFYNEQFF
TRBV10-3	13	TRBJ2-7	CAISGQGKWEQYF
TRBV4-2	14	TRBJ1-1	CASSQGGRAGEAFF